The 20 T cell receptor beta chains reported below all come from one sample, sequenced in a study of T cells in Graves' hyperthyroidism and ophthalmopathy (dated by TCRdb to the late 2010s). Library preparation used multiplex PCR. The reads were generated on an Illumina HiSeq 2000. The TCR beta CDR3 regions were amplified from the RNA transcripts. For the first round of RT-PCR on the TCR CDR3, the HTBI primer set was used together with the Qiagen OneStep RT-PCR kit. TCRdb reworked the public reads: Q25 trimming with fastp, MiXCR clone assembly, productive beta chains retained. Merged by CDR3 protein, the rows form single entries marked with the most common genes and DNA. Here the sample has hundreds of thousands of distinct CDR3 sequences; about 15% occur a single time. Around 12% of the sample is held by the ten biggest clonotypes. Sample: blood. All receptors derive from a woman in her forties or fifties with Graves' ophthalmopathy.

This clonotype was seen many times. This chain links TRBV20-1 with TRBJ2-7, with 8 bases that match TRBD1. V lost 2 bases, J lost 2 bases, and 5 bases stayed unmatched. Germline V CDR1 and CDR2: DFQATT, SNEGSKA (reference sequence). The length of the CDR3 is 14 residues. CDR3 coding DNA: TGCAGTGCTAGACGGGGACAGGCGACCTACGAGCAGTACTTC. It encodes CSARRGQATYEQYF.

The chain combines TRBV20-1 with TRBJ2-3, with 8 bases aligning to TRBD1. Germline CDR1 DFQATT, CDR2 SNEGSKA (reference sequence). The CDR3 sequence is 15 residues long. After removal of 6 bases from V and 1 base from J, the junction contained 9 bases not matched to a gene. The CDR3 DNA is TGCAGTGCCCCAGCCCCGGGACAGGGCACAGATACGCAGTATTTT. Protein product: CSAPAPGQGTDTQYF.

This chain connects TRBV7-9 to TRBJ2-1; TRBD1 matches at 7 bases. Trimming cost V 5 bases and J 5 bases; bases outside gene matches: 15. This CDR3 comprises 17 residues. CDR1 is SEHNR and CDR2 is FQNEAQ in the germline V gene (reference sequence). CDR3 sequence (DNA): TGTGCCAGCAGCCCCATATACAGGGGAAAAGGGAACAATGAGCAGTTCTTC. The encoded protein is CASSPIYRGKGNNEQFF.

This clonotype came up many times. The rearrangement uses TRBV12-3 or TRBV12-4 and TRBJ1-1; D is unclear. V was cut by 1 base and J by 3 bases, with 9 bases left in between. The CDR3 is 14 residues long. Here the CDR3 DNA reads TGTGCCAGCAGTTTAGGGGTGCTGGACACTGAAGCTTTCTTT. Its translation: CASSLGVLDTEAFF.

This clonotype was seen many times. The CDR3 nucleotides read TGTGCCAGCAGCGTCGGGAGTAGGGAGACCCAGTACTTC. Amino acid sequence: CASSVGSRETQYF. This chain links TRBV13 with TRBJ2-5; D may be TRBD2 (6 bases). V lost 5 bases to trimming and J lost 5 bases, with 12 bases between them. The V gene's germline CDR1 is PRHDT and CDR2 FYEKMQ (reference sequence). The CDR3 spans 13 residues.

In its sample, this clonotype was seen many times. V usage is TRBV4-2 and J usage is TRBJ2-1; D call uncertain. CDR3 size: 11 residues. V was cut by 5 bases and J by 8 bases, with 7 bases left in between. CDR1 and CDR2 (germline): LGHNA, YNFKEQ. The CDR3 sequence is CASSLVDEQFF. The CDR3 coding sequence is TGTGCCAGCAGCTTAGTGGATGAGCAGTTCTTC.

This clonotype has at least ten counts. The chain links TRBV28 to TRBJ2-3, with 8 bases identical to TRBD2. The CDR3 length is 15 residues. V dropped 6 bases and J dropped 4; count of bases not matched to a gene: 9. Germline V CDR1 and CDR2: MDHEN, SYDVKM. The CDR3 loop is CASRGLAGRSDTQYF. CDR3 nucleotide sequence: TGTGCCAGCAGGGGGCTAGCGGGCAGGTCAGATACGCAGTATTTT.

This clonotype was recorded at least ten times. The V gene is TRBV20-1, the J gene TRBJ1-1, with D maybe TRBD1 (5 bases). CDR1 and CDR2 (germline): DFQATT, SNEGSKA (reference sequence). Trimming stripped 6 bases from V and 3 bases from J, with 14 bases between. There are 13 residues in the CDR3. CDR3 protein: CSAGRGGDTEAFF. The CDR3, as DNA: TGCAGTGCAGGGCGGGGGGGAGACACTGAAGCTTTCTTT.

This clonotype has just a few counts. This sequence joins TRBV19 and TRBJ1-1, with 7 bases matching TRBD1. V lost 7 bases to trimming and J lost 1 base; unmatched junction nucleotides: 3. Germline CDR1 is LNHDA and CDR2 is SQIVND (reference sequence). The length of the CDR3 is 13 residues. The DNA of the CDR3 is TGTGCCAGTATAGGGGACAGGAACACTGAAGCTTTCTTT. Protein product: CASIGDRNTEAFF.

This clonotype came up many times. J is TRBJ2-1 and V is TRBV3-1; TRBD1 agrees at 9 bases. The CDR3 runs to 14 residues. V trimming: 11 bases; J trimming: 12 bases; junction bases outside the gene matches: 17. Germline V lookup: CDR1 LGHDT, CDR2 YNNKEL (reference sequence). CDR3: CASTGTGTSAGQFF. CDR3 sequence (DNA): TGTGCCTCTACCGGGACAGGGACATCCGCCGGGCAGTTCTTC.

This clonotype was seen repeatedly, ten times or more. The V and J genes are TRBV28 and TRBJ1-6; D remains unclear. CDR3 length: 17 amino acids. V was clipped by 1 base and J by 0 bases, with 10 bases between them. Germline lookup yields CDR1 MDHEN and CDR2 SYDVKM. The DNA for the CDR3 is TGTGCCAGCAGTTTATTGGGGAAAGGCTCCTATAATTCACCCCTCCACTTT. Its protein product is CASSLLGKGSYNSPLHF.

As concerns this clonotype: Being one base from a much bigger clone, this may be a read error. The V call is TRBV3-1, the J call TRBJ2-3; D may be TRBD1 (5 bases). The V gene lost 6 bases and the J gene lost 5 bases, with 9 bases spanning the gap. Germline CDR1 is LGHDT and CDR2 is YNNKEL (reference sequence). The CDR3 has 12 amino acids. The CDR3, as DNA: TGTGCCAGCAGAAACACAGGAGATACGCAGTATTTT. It codes for CASRNTGDTQYF.

This chain links TRBV24-1 with TRBJ1-5; the D is unclear. CDR3 length: 13 amino acids. V dropped 9 bases and J dropped 5 bases, with 13 bases sitting between them. The germline gives CDR1 KGHDR, CDR2 SFDVKD. The CDR3 DNA reads TGTGCCACCGCCAAGGGAGTCGATCAGCCCCAGCATTTT. Translating it yields CATAKGVDQPQHF.

This clonotype was detected ten times or more. The chain joins TRBV15 to TRBJ2-5, with 9 bases identical to TRBD2. CDR1 is LNHNV, CDR2 YYDKDF, per germline (reference sequence). The V and J ends lost 6 bases and 3 bases, in that order; junction bases with no gene match: 8. The CDR3 length is 15 residues. CDR3 sequence reads: CATRGDVAGEETQYF. The CDR3 DNA is TGTGCCACCAGAGGGGACGTAGCGGGAGAAGAGACCCAGTACTTC.

This clonotype has ten or more counts. V and J are TRBV30 and TRBJ2-1; 11 bases align to TRBD2. Trimming took 1 base from V and 2 from J; bases not matched to a gene: 4. The CDR3 is made up of 16 amino acids. Germline V CDR1 and CDR2: GTSNPN, SVGIG (reference sequence). DNA of the CDR3: TGTGCCTGGAGTGGGGGACTAGCGGATGCCTACAATGAGCAGTTCTTC. Translation: CAWSGGLADAYNEQFF.

This chain links TRBV9 with TRBJ2-1; TRBD2 matches 8 bases. The CDR3 covers 17 residues. V was clipped by 4 bases and J by 0 bases; unmatched bases: 9. Germline CDR1 reads SGDLS; CDR2 reads YYNGEE. Written as DNA, the CDR3 is TGTGCCAGCAGCCTATCTAGCGGGCATAGCTCCTACAATGAGCAGTTCTTC. Protein: CASSLSSGHSSYNEQFF. The complete variable domain, with remaining parts taken from reference TRBV9 and TRBJ2-1, reads DSGVTQTPKHLITATGQRVTLRCSPRSGDLSVYWYQQSLDQGLQFLIQYYNGEERAKGNILERFSAQQFPDLHSELNLSSLELGDSALYFCASSLSSGHSSYNEQFFGPGTRLTVL.

This clonotype was found a few times. This chain connects TRBV6-1 to TRBJ2-1; D not certain. There are 16 residues in the CDR3. Trimming took 5 bases from V and 0 from J, leaving 14 bases between them. Germline V gene lookup returns CDR1 MNHNS and CDR2 SASEGT. CDR3 in DNA: TGTGCCAGCAGTCCCGACACGGGTCCCTCCTACAATGAGCAGTTCTTC. This encodes CASSPDTGPSYNEQFF.

This clonotype was seen a handful of times. This chain connects TRBV4-1 to TRBJ1-1; D perhaps matches TRBD1 (6 bases). The CDR3 length is 16 residues. Germline CDR1 and CDR2: MGHRA and YSYEKL. With 0 bases removed from V and 2 bases from J, the gap between germline ends came to 13 bases. The CDR3 is CASSQERTRGNTEAFF. In nucleotides, the CDR3 is TGCGCCAGCAGCCAAGAAAGAACCAGGGGAAACACTGAAGCTTTCTTT.

The chain uses TRBV20-1 and TRBJ1-5; maybe TRBD1 (6 bases). The CDR3 has 16 amino acids. The ends were cut back, 2 bases at V and 7 bases at J, with 21 bases in the middle. Germline values: CDR1 DFQATT, CDR2 SNEGSKA (reference sequence). Here the CDR3 reads CSARNPGARVEQPQHF. CDR3 nucleotide sequence: TGCAGTGCTAGAAATCCGGGGGCCAGGGTTGAGCAGCCCCAGCATTTT.

For this clonotype: A much larger clone lies one base from this, so it may be a read error. J is TRBJ2-1 and V is TRBV20-1, with TRBD2 identical over 11 bases. This CDR3 spans 17 amino acids. Germline V gene data show CDR1 as DFQATT and CDR2 as SNEGSKA (reference sequence). CDR3 loop: CSAMTLGLAGLYSEQFF. The DNA of the CDR3 is TGCAGTGCTATGACACTTGGACTAGCGGGTCTCTACAGTGAGCAGTTCTTC.